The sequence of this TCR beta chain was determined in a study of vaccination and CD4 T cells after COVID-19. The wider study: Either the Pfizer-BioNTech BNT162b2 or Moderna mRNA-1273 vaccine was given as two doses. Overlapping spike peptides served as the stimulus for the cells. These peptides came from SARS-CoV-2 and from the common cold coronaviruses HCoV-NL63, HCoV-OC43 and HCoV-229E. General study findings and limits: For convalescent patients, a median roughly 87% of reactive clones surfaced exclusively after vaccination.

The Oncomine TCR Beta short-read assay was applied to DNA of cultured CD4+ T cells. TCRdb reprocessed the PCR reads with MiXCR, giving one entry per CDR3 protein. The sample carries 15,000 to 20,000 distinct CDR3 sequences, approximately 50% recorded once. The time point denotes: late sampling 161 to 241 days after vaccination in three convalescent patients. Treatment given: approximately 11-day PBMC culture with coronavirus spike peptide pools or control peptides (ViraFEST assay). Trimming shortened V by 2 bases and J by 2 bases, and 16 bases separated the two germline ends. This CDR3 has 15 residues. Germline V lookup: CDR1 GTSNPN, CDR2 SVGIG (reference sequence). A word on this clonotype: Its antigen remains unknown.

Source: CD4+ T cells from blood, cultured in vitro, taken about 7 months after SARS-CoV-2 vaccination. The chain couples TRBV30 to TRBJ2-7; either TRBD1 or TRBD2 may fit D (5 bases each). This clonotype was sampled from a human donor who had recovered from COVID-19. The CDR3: CAWSRLGTVAYEQYF. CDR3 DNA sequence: TGTGCCTGGAGTAGGTTGGGGACGGTGGCCTACGAGCAGTACTTC.